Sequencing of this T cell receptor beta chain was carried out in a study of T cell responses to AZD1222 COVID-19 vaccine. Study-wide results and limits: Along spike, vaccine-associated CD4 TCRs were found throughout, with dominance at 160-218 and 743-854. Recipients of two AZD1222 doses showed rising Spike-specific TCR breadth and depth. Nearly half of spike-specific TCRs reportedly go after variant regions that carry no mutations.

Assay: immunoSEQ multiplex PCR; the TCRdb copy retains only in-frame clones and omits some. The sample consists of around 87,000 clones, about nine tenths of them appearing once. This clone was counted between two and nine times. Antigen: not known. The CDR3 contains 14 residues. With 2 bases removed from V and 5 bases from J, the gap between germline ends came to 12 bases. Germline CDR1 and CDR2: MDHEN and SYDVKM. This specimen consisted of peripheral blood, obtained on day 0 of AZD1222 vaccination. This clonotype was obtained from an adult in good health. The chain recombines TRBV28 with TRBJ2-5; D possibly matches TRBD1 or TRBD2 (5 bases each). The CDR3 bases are TGTGCCAGCAGTTTAGCAGGGCGCGGGGAGACCCAGTACTTC. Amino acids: CASSLAGRGETQYF.